The 3 T cell receptor beta chains reported below all come from one sample, sequenced in a study. Tregs were sorted as CD4+CD25+CD127-/low cells. TCRdb ran MiXCR on the 5' RACE reads and lists one entry per CDR3 protein. The sample has roughly 45,000 distinct CDR3 sequences; 22% are singletons. The material sequenced was Tregs sorted from blood. The receptors were gathered from a female donor with breast cancer.

The rearrangement uses TRBV5-4 and TRBJ2-1; D ambiguous. The CDR3 is 14 residues long. CDR1 and CDR2 (germline): SGHNT, YYREEE (reference sequence). Trimming removed 0 bases at V and 6 bases at J, with 10 bases between. CDR3 coding DNA: TGTGCCAGCAGCTTGGGGTCTGGCTTCAATGAGCAGTTCTTC. Residues: CASSLGSGFNEQFF. Full variable domain (missing parts from reference TRBV5-4 and TRBJ2-1): ETGVTQSPTHLIKTRGQQVTLRCSSQSGHNTVSWYQQALGQGPQFIFQYYREEENGRGNFPPRFSGLQFPNYSSELNVNALELDDSALYLCASSLGSGFNEQFFGPGTRLTVL.

Note on this clonotype: This may come from a read error, since a much larger clone is one base off. The chain joins TRBV3-1 to TRBJ2-7; D is uncertain. Germline CDR1 and CDR2: LGHDT and YNNKEL (reference sequence). CDR3 length: 12 residues. The germline V and J ends were trimmed by 3 bases and 0 bases, with 3 bases remaining between them. In nucleotides, the CDR3 is TGTGCCAGCAGCCAGAGCTCCTACGAGCAGTACTTC. Amino acids: CASSQSSYEQYF.

The chain is built from TRBV20-1 and TRBJ2-3; D is unclear. Germline V gene lookup returns CDR1 DFQATT and CDR2 SNEGSKA (reference sequence). V lost 0 bases, J lost 3 bases, and 4 bases lay in between. This CDR3 contains 12 residues. In nucleotides, the CDR3 is TGCAGTGCTAGAGATCCGACAGATACGCAGTATTTT. Translation: CSARDPTDTQYF.